This T cell receptor (beta chain) was captured in a study of cytomegalovirus exposure and HLA in healthy donors. The overall study: About 85 million unique TCRs from HLA-typed donors were held in an early release of data.

From germline, CDR1 is SGHRS and CDR2 YFSETQ. The CDR3 loop spans 16 amino acids. Trimming took 1 base from V and 4 from J; bases not matched to a gene: 9. In this sample, this clone turned up once. Its cognate antigen is unknown. The study, taken as a whole, reports: Highest at DRB1 and lowest at HLA-C, TCR association rates differed among HLA loci in a later analysis.

Use of 60 Vbeta and 13 Jbeta primers characterized the PCR. Sequenced by immunoSEQ multiplex PCR; TCRdb stores in-frame clones only, minus some. The sample has around 99,000 clones; around 69% are singletons. Sequenced: PBMCs. This TCR came from a man aged 18 to 30 in good health and CMV-seronegative. The rearrangement uses TRBV5-1 and TRBJ1-1; 8 bases line up with TRBD1. The CDR3 loop is CASSLIGQGGSTEAFF. CDR3 coding DNA: TGCGCCAGCAGCTTGATAGGACAGGGCGGGTCCACTGAAGCTTTCTTT.